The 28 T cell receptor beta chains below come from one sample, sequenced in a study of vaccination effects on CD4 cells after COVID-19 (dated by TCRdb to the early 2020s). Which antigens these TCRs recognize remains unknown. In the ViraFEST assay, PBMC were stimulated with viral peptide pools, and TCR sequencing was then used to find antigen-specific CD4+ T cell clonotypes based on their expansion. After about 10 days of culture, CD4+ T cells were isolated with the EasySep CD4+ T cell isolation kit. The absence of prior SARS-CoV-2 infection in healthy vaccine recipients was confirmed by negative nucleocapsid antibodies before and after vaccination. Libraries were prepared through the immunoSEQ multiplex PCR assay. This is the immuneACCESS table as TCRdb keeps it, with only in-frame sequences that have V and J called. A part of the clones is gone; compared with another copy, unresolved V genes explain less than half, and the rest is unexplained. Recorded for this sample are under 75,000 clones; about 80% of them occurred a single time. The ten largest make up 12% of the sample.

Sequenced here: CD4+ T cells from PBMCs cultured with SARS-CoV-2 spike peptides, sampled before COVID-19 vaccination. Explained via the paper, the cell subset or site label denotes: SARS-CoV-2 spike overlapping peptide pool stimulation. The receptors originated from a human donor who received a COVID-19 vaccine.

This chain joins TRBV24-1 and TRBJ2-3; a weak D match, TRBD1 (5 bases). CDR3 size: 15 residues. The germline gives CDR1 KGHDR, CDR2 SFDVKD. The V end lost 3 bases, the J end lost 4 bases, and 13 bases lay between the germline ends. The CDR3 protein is CATSDGRAVADTQYF. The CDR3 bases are TGTGCCACCAGTGATGGCAGGGCGGTCGCAGATACGCAGTATTTT.

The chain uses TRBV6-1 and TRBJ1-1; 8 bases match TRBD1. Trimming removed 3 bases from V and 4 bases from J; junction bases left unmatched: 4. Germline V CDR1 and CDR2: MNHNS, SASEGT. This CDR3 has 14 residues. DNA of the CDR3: TGTGCCAGCAGTGACGACAGGGGAAGCACTGAAGCTTTCTTT. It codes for CASSDDRGSTEAFF.

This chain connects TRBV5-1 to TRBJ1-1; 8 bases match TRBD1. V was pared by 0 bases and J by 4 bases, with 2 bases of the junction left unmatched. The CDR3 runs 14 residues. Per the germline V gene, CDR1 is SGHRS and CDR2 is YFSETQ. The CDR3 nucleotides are TGCGCCAGCAGCTTGGGACAGGGGTTCACTGAAGCTTTCTTT. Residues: CASSLGQGFTEAFF.

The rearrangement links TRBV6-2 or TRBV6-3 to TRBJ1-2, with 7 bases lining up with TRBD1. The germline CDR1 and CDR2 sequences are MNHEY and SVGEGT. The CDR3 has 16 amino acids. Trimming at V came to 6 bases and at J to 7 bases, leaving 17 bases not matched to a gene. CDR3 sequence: CASRPTGTAFRGGYTF. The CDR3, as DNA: TGTGCCAGCAGACCTACCGGGACAGCTTTCCGGGGTGGCTACACCTTC.

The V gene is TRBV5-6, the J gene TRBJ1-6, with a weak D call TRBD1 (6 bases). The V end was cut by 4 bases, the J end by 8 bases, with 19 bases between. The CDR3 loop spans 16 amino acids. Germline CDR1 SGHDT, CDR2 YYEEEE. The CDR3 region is CASSGGAFTHHSPLHF. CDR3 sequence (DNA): TGTGCCAGCAGCGGGGGGGCCTTTACTCACCATTCACCCCTCCACTTT.

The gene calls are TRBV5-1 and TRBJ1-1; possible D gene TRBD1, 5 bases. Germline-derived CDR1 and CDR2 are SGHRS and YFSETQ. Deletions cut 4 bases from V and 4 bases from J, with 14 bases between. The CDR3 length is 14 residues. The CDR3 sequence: CASSTQEISTEAFF. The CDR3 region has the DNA TGCGCCAGCAGCACACAGGAGATCTCCACTGAAGCTTTCTTT.

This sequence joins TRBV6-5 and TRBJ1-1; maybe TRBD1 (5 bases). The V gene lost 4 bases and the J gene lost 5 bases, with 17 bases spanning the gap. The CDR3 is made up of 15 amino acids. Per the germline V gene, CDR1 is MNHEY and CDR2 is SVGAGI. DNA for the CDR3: TGTGCCAGCAGTTTCTCGGGGGGAGTTGGAACTGAAGCTTTCTTT. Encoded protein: CASSFSGGVGTEAFF.

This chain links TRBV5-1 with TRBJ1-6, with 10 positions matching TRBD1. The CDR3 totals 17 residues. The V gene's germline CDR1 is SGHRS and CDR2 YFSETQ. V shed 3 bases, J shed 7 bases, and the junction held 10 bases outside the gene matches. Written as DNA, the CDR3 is TGCGCCAGCAGCTGGGCCGGGACAGGGGATTCCAATTCACCCCTCCACTTT. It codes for CASSWAGTGDSNSPLHF.

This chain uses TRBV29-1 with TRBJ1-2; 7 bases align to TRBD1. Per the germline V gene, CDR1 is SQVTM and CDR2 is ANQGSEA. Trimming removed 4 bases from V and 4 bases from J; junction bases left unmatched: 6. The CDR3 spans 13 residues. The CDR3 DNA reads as TGCAGCGTTGGGACAGGACTGATCTATGGCTACACCTTC. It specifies CSVGTGLIYGYTF.

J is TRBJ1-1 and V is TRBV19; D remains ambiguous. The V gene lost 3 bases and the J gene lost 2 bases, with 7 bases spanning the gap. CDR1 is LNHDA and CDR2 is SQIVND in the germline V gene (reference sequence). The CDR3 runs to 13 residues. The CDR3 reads CASSIMANTEAFF. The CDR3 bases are TGTGCCAGTAGTATTATGGCTAACACTGAAGCTTTCTTT.

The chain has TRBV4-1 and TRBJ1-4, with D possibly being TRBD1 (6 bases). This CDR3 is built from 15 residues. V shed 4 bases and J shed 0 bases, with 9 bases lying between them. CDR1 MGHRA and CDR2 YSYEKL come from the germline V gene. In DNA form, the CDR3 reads TGCGCCAGCAGCCCATCAGGGGCAACTAATGAAAAACTGTTTTTT. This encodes CASSPSGATNEKLFF.

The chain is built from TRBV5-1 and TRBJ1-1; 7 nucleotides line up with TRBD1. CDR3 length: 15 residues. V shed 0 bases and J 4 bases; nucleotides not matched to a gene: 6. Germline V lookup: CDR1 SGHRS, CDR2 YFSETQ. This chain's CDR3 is CASSLGAPGGTEAFF. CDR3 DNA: TGCGCCAGCAGCTTGGGGGCCCCAGGGGGCACTGAAGCTTTCTTT. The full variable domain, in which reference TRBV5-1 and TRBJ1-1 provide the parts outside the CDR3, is KAGVTQTPRYLIKTRGQQVTLSCSPISGHRSVSWYQQTPGQGLQFLFEYFSETQRNKGNFPGRFSGRQFSNSRSEMNVSTLELGDSALYLCASSLGAPGGTEAFFGQGTRLTVV.

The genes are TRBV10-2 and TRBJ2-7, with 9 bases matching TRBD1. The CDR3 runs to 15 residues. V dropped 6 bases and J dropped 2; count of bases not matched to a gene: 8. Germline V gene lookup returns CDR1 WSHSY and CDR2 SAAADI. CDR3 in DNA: TGCGCCAGCAGACTAGGACAGGGGAATGCCTACGAGCAGTACGTC. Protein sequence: CASRLGQGNAYEQYV.

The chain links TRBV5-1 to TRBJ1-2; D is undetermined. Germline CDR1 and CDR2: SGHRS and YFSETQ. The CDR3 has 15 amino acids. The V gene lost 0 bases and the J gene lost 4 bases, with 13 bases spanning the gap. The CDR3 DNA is TGCGCCAGCAGCTTGGCTCGGGAGGGAAGCTATGGCTACACCTTC. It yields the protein CASSLAREGSYGYTF.

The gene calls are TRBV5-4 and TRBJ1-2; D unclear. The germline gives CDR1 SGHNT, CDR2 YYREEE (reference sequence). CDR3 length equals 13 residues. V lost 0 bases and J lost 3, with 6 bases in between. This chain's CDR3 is CASSLGQYYGYTF. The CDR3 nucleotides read TGTGCCAGCAGCTTGGGGCAGTACTATGGCTACACCTTC.

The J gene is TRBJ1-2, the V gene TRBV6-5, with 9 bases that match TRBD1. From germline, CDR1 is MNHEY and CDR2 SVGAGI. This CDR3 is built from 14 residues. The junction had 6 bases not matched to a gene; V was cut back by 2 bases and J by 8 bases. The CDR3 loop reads CASSYLGQGFGYTF. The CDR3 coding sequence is TGTGCCAGCAGTTACCTGGGACAGGGATTCGGCTACACCTTC.

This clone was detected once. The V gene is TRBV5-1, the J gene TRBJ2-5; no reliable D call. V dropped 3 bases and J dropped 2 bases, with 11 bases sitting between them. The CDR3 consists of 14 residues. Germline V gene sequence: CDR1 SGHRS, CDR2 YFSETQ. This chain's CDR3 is CASSSPLAQETQYF. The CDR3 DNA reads TGCGCCAGCAGCTCCCCCCTTGCACAAGAGACCCAGTACTTC.

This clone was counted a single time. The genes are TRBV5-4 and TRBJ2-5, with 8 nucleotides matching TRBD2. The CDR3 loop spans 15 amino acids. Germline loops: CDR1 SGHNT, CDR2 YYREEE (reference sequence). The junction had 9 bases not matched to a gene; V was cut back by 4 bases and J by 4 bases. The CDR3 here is CASSQPGGGLETQYF. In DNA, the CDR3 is TGTGCCAGCAGCCAACCGGGGGGGGGCCTAGAGACCCAGTACTTC.

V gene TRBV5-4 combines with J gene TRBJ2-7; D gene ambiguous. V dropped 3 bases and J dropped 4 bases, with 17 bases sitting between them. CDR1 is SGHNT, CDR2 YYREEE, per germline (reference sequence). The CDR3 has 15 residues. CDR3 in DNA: TGTGCCAGCAGCTCTTCAAGTTACCCTGGGTACGAGCAGTACGTC. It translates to CASSSSSYPGYEQYV.

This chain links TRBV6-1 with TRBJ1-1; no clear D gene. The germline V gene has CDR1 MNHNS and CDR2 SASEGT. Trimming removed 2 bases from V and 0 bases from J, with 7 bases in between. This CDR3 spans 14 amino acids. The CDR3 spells CASSEIGMNTEAFF. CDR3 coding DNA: TGTGCCAGCAGTGAAATAGGGATGAACACTGAAGCTTTCTTT.

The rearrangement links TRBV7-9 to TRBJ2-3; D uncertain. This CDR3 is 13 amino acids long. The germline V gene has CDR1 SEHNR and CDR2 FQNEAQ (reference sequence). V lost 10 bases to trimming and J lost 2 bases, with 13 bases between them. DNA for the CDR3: TGTGCCACCACTTCGACGTACACAGATACGCAGTATTTT. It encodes CATTSTYTDTQYF.

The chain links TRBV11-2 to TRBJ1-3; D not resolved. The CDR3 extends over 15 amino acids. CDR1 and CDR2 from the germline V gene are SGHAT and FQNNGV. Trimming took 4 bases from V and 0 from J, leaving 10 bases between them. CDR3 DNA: TGTGCCAGCAGCTCCGGAAGGACCTCTGGAAACACCATATATTTT. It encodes CASSSGRTSGNTIYF.

The CDR3 here is CASSLQGVRNTEAFF. CDR3 in DNA: TGTGCCAGCAGCTTACAGGGGGTAAGGAACACTGAAGCTTTCTTT. The chain uses TRBV13 and TRBJ1-1; 7 nucleotides align to TRBD1. This CDR3 has 15 amino acids. Per the germline V gene, CDR1 is PRHDT and CDR2 is FYEKMQ (reference sequence). Losses at the gene ends were 2 bases for V and 1 base for J; bases not matched to a gene: 4.

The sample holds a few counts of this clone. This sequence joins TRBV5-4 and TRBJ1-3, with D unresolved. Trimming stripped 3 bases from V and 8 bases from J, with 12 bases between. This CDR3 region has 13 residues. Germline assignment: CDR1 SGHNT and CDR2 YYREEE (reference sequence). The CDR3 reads CASSSRGWDTIYF. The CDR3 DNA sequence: TGTGCCAGCAGCTCGAGAGGGTGGGACACCATATATTTT.

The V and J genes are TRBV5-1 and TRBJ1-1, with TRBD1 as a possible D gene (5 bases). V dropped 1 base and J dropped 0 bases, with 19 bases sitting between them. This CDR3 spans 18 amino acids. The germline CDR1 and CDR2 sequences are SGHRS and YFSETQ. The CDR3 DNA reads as TGCGCCAGCAGCTTGTGGCAGGGCGGATCCCGTTTGAACACTGAAGCTTTCTTT. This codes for CASSLWQGGSRLNTEAFF.

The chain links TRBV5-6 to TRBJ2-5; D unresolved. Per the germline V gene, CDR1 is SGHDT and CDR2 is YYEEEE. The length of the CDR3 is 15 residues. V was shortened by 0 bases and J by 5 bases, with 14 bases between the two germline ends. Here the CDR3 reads CASSLGWELSETQYF. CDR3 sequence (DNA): TGTGCCAGCAGCTTGGGGTGGGAATTGAGTGAGACCCAGTACTTC.

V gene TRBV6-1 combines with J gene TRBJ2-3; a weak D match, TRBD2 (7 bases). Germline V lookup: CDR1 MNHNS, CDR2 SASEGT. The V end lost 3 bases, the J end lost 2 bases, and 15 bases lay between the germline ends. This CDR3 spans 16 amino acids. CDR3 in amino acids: CASSDRGGRNTDTQYF. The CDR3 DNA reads TGTGCCAGCAGTGATAGGGGGGGGCGAAACACAGATACGCAGTATTTT.

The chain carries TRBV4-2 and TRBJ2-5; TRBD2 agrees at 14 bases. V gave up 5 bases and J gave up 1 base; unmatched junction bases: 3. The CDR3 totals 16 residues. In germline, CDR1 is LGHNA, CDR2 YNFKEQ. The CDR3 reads CASSKTSGGAQETQYF. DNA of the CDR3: TGTGCCAGCAGCAAGACTAGCGGGGGGGCCCAAGAGACCCAGTACTTC.